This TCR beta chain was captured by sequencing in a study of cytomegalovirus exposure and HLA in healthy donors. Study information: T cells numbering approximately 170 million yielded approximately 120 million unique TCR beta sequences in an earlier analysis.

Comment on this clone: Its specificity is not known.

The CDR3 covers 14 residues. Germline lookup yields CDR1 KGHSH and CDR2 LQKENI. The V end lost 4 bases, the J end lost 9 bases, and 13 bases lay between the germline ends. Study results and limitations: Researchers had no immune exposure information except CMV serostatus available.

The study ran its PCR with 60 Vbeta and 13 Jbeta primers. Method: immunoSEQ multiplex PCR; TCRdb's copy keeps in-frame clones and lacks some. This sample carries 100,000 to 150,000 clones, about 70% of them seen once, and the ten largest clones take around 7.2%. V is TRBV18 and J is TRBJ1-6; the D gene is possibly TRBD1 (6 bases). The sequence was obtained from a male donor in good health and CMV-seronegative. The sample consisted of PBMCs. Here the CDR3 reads CASSQDSRGSPLHF. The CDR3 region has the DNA TGTGCCAGCTCACAAGATTCCAGGGGTTCACCCCTCCACTTT.